The 31 T cell receptor beta chains below were found in one sample sequenced in a study of cytomegalovirus exposure and HLA in healthy donors. It was with 60 Vbeta and 13 Jbeta primers that the PCR ran. This table comes from immunoSEQ multiplex PCR, and its TCRdb copy is limited to in-frame clones, with some not included. There are some 70,000 clones in the sample, with 7.5% held by the top ten. The sample taken for sequencing was PBMCs. These TCRs come from a female donor in good health and CMV-seropositive.

The CDR3 sequence is CASSLRVDSRQPQHF. The CDR3 DNA is TGTGCCAGCAGCTTACGAGTTGACAGCCGTCAGCCCCAGCATTTT. The chain couples TRBV5-6 to TRBJ1-5; tentative D call: TRBD1 (5 bases). V lost 2 bases and J lost 6, with 15 bases in between. The CDR3 sequence is 15 residues long. CDR1 and CDR2 (germline): SGHDT, YYEEEE.

This sequence joins TRBV4-2 and TRBJ2-2; 7 bases match TRBD2. CDR1 is LGHNA and CDR2 is YNFKEQ in the germline V gene. V was pared by 0 bases and J by 4 bases, with 11 bases of the junction left unmatched. The CDR3 runs 18 residues. This CDR3 is CASSQDPGTTSGTGELFF. The CDR3 DNA reads as TGTGCCAGCAGCCAAGATCCTGGGACTACCTCGGGCACCGGGGAGCTGTTTTTT.

The V call is TRBV15, the J call TRBJ1-1; no definite D call. The CDR3 runs to 13 residues. Germline CDR1 reads LNHNV; CDR2 reads YYDKDF (reference sequence). Trimming took 0 bases from V and 3 from J, leaving 5 bases between them. The CDR3 region is CATSRDEDTEAFF. The CDR3 DNA reads TGTGCCACCAGCAGAGATGAGGACACTGAAGCTTTCTTT.

The chain joins TRBV7-2 to TRBJ1-4; TRBD1 might be the D (6 bases). Germline CDR1 reads SGHTA; CDR2 reads FQGNSA. The V gene lost 6 bases and the J gene lost 1 base, with 9 bases spanning the gap. The CDR3 length is 14 residues. The CDR3, as DNA: TGTGCCAGCAGAAAGGACAGAACTAATGAAAAACTGTTTTTT. Translated, it gives CASRKDRTNEKLFF.

This rearrangement joins TRBV5-1 to TRBJ2-7, with TRBD1 matching 8 bases. CDR3 size: 15 residues. The ends lost 0 bases at V and 2 bases at J; junction bases unmatched: 4. Germline V gene sequence: CDR1 SGHRS, CDR2 YFSETQ. DNA of the CDR3: TGCGCCAGCAGCTTGGATGGACAGGGACCCTACGAGCAGTACTTC. Translation gives CASSLDGQGPYEQYF. The full variable domain, with the rest looked up from reference TRBV5-1 and TRBJ2-7, is KAGVTQTPRYLIKTRGQQVTLSCSPISGHRSVSWYQQTPGQGLQFLFEYFSETQRNKGNFPGRFSGRQFSNSRSEMNVSTLELGDSALYLCASSLDGQGPYEQYFGPGTRLTVT.

The chain uses TRBV7-2 and TRBJ2-7; D ambiguous. Trimming took 5 bases from V and 3 from J, leaving 20 bases between them. Germline CDR1 and CDR2: SGHTA and FQGNSA. This CDR3 comprises 16 residues. CDR3 nucleotide sequence: TGTGCCAGCAGCCTCGGCGGCTCCCAGTTATACTACGAGCAGTACTTC. Translating it yields CASSLGGSQLYYEQYF.

The genes are TRBV18 and TRBJ2-7; possibly TRBD2 for D (5 bases). Germline values: CDR1 KGHSH, CDR2 LQKENI. The CDR3 contains 16 residues. Trimming took off 3 bases at V and 1 base at J, with 16 bases between the two ends. The CDR3 region has the DNA TGTGCCAGCTCACCGTTCGGGATAGCGAGATCCTACGAGCAGTACTTC. This sequence encodes CASSPFGIARSYEQYF.

This sequence joins TRBV25-1 and TRBJ1-5, with TRBD1 matching 7 bases. CDR3 size: 12 residues. Per the germline V gene, CDR1 is MGHDK and CDR2 is SYGVNS. V lost 5 bases and J lost 5; bases outside the gene matches: 0. The CDR3 sequence: CASSRGHQPQHF. DNA of the CDR3: TGTGCCAGCAGTAGGGGGCATCAGCCCCAGCATTTT.

V and J are TRBV14 and TRBJ2-2; the D gene is possibly TRBD1 (5 bases). The ends were cut back, 4 bases at V and 5 bases at J, with 11 bases in the middle. Germline assignment: CDR1 SGHDN and CDR2 FVKESK. The CDR3 extends over 14 amino acids. The CDR3 bases are TGTGCCAGCAGCCGGAACAGGTGGACCGGGGAGCTGTTTTTT. Amino acid sequence: CASSRNRWTGELFF.

The CDR3 here is CASRGASGLDGNTQYF. CDR3 bases: TGTGCCAGCAGGGGGGCTAGCGGGCTAGATGGGAATACGCAGTATTTT. This chain links TRBV11-2 with TRBJ2-3, with 8 bases identical to TRBD2. Germline CDR1 and CDR2: SGHAT and FQNNGV. The V and J ends lost 6 bases and 7 bases, in that order; junction bases with no gene match: 15. The CDR3 spans 16 residues.

This sequence joins TRBV18 and TRBJ1-1; no clear D. This CDR3 is 13 amino acids long. Germline lookup yields CDR1 KGHSH and CDR2 LQKENI. V lost 6 bases and J lost 5, with 13 bases in between. The DNA of the CDR3 is TGTGCCAGCTCGCCCGACTGGTGGACTGAAGCTTTCTTT. Its translation is CASSPDWWTEAFF.

The rearrangement uses TRBV27 and TRBJ1-1; 7 bases are a match to TRBD1. The trim removed 0 bases at V and 5 bases at J, leaving 3 bases unmatched. This CDR3 is built from 14 residues. Germline CDR1 is MNHEY and CDR2 is SMNVEV (reference sequence). Here the CDR3 reads CASSLSPGGTEAFF. CDR3 coding DNA: TGTGCCAGCAGTTTATCTCCAGGGGGGACTGAAGCTTTCTTT.

The CDR3 here is CSVGSPSGSYEQYF. CDR3 coding DNA: TGCAGCGTTGGTTCTCCTAGCGGGAGCTACGAGCAGTACTTC. The J gene is TRBJ2-7, the V gene TRBV29-1; TRBD2 matches at 10 bases. Per the germline V gene, CDR1 is SQVTM and CDR2 is ANQGSEA. This CDR3 spans 14 amino acids. V dropped 4 bases and J dropped 3; count of bases not matched to a gene: 6.

The chain carries TRBV19 and TRBJ1-5, with D hard to call. The CDR3 runs 13 residues. Germline V gene data show CDR1 as LNHDA and CDR2 as SQIVND (reference sequence). V was clipped by 4 bases and J by 4 bases, with 8 bases between them. The chain's CDR3 is CASSSIENQPQHF. The DNA for the CDR3 is TGTGCCAGTAGTAGTATAGAGAATCAGCCCCAGCATTTT.

This chain connects TRBV2 to TRBJ1-5; 9 nucleotides match TRBD1. Germline CDR1 reads SNHLY; CDR2 reads FYNNEI. J gave up 1 base and V 5 bases, and 3 bases lay outside the gene matches. The length of the CDR3 is 15 residues. CDR3 sequence: CASSSGTGSNQPQHF. The CDR3 nucleotides are TGTGCCAGCAGTTCTGGGACAGGGAGCAATCAGCCCCAGCATTTT.

This rearrangement joins TRBV6-1 to TRBJ1-2; the D gene is possibly TRBD1 (6 bases). V was clipped by 3 bases and J by 3 bases, with 14 bases between them. The CDR3 length is 15 residues. Looked up from germline, CDR1 is MNHNS and CDR2 is SASEGT. The CDR3: CASSDNRVQHYGYTF. As DNA, the CDR3 is TGTGCCAGCAGTGATAACAGGGTACAGCACTATGGCTACACCTTC.

The chain couples TRBV7-2 to TRBJ2-3, with 8 bases matching TRBD2. With 2 bases clipped from V and 3 bases from J, the junction kept 4 bases outside the gene matches. Germline assignment: CDR1 SGHTA and CDR2 FQGNSA. The CDR3 runs to 15 residues. CDR3 in amino acids: CASSLTGGPTDTQYF. The CDR3 coding sequence is TGTGCCAGCAGCTTAACGGGAGGGCCGACAGATACGCAGTATTTT.

The chain employs TRBV5-1 and TRBJ2-6, with D uncertain. CDR1 is SGHRS and CDR2 is YFSETQ in the germline V gene. The CDR3 loop spans 16 amino acids. V was cut by 1 base and J by 4 bases, with 12 bases left in between. CDR3 DNA sequence: TGCGCCAGCAGCTTGTCGGCAGGTACGGGGGCCAACGTCCTGACTTTC. It yields the protein CASSLSAGTGANVLTF.

As to this clone: In the same sample, other DNA sequences code for this CDR3. The chain links TRBV15 to TRBJ2-1, with TRBD2 matching over 7 bases. The junction had 1 base not matched to a gene; V was cut back by 3 bases and J by 2 bases. This CDR3 region has 14 residues. In germline, CDR1 is LNHNV, CDR2 YYDKDF (reference sequence). In DNA form, the CDR3 reads TGTGCCACCAGCAGGGGAGGGGCCTACAATGAGCAGTTCTTC. This codes for CATSRGGAYNEQFF.

The DNA for the CDR3 is TGTGCCAGCAGTCCCCTTCGCCGGGACGAGCAGTACTTC. It is translated as CASSPLRRDEQYF. The chain is built from TRBV28 and TRBJ2-7, with D unresolved. The CDR3 contains 13 residues. Germline V gives CDR1 MDHEN, CDR2 SYDVKM. V was cut by 5 bases and J by 5 bases, with 13 bases left in between. The complete variable domain, with remaining parts taken from reference TRBV28 and TRBJ2-7, reads DVKVTQSSRYLVKRTGEKVFLECVQDMDHENMFWYRQDPGLGLRLIYFSYDVKMKEKGDIPEGYSVSREKKERFSLILESASTNQTSMYLCASSPLRRDEQYFGPGTRLTVT.

In the case of this clone: Mismatch with germline at one junction end may stem from a read error. The rearrangement uses TRBV30 and TRBJ2-1, with D unresolved. The CDR3 extends over 12 amino acids. Germline CDR1 and CDR2: GTSNPN and SVGIG (reference sequence). Here the CDR3 DNA reads TGTGCCTGGACAGGCTCCGACAATGAGCAGTTCTTC. The encoded protein is CAWTGSDNEQFF. The variable domain in full, completed from reference TRBV30 and TRBJ2-1, reads SQTIHQWPATLVQPVGSPLSLECTVEGTSNPNLYWYRQAAGRGLQLLFYSVGIGQISSEVPQNLSASRPQDRQFILSSKKLLLSDSGFYLCAWTGSDNEQFFGPGTRLTVL.

The chain joins TRBV6-5 to TRBJ1-1; possibly TRBD1 for D (6 bases). CDR3 length: 13 residues. V was cut by 2 bases and J by 4 bases, with 8 bases left in between. Germline lookup yields CDR1 MNHEY and CDR2 SVGAGI. For the CDR3, the DNA is TGTGCCAGCAGTTACCAGGGGTTCACTGAAGCTTTCTTT. Its protein is CASSYQGFTEAFF.

The gene calls are TRBV5-1 and TRBJ2-1; D not certain. Germline CDR1 SGHRS, CDR2 YFSETQ. V shed 7 bases and J shed 5 bases, with 7 bases lying between them. This CDR3 comprises 11 residues. The CDR3 reads CASALNNEQFF. CDR3 sequence (DNA): TGCGCCAGCGCGCTCAACAATGAGCAGTTCTTC.

Of note for this clone: Relative to the germline gene, one junction end is altered; a read error may explain this. The chain is built from TRBV28 and TRBJ2-2, with a possible D match to TRBD2 (5 bases). Germline assignment: CDR1 MDHEN and CDR2 SYDVKM. This CDR3 spans 18 amino acids. The CDR3 spells CVSSFSSTSGGHTGELFF. CDR3 bases: TGTGTCAGCAGTTTTAGTAGTACGTCCGGAGGTCATACCGGGGAGCTGTTTTTT.

The chain combines TRBV6-5 with TRBJ2-7; D might be TRBD2 (6 bases). The V and J ends lost 6 bases and 0 bases respectively, with 15 bases between them. CDR3 length equals 15 residues. Germline loops: CDR1 MNHEY, CDR2 SVGAGI. CDR3 region: CASRNSGLSSYEQYF. The CDR3 coding sequence is TGTGCCAGCAGGAACAGCGGGTTAAGCTCCTACGAGCAGTACTTC.

The V gene is TRBV27, the J gene TRBJ2-7; D is perhaps TRBD1 (6 bases). Germline CDR1 MNHEY, CDR2 SMNVEV (reference sequence). CDR3 length: 17 amino acids. V lost 1 base to trimming and J lost 2 bases, with 18 bases between them. The chain's CDR3 is CASSLLGAAGVAYEQYF. As DNA, the CDR3 is TGTGCCAGCAGTTTATTAGGGGCGGCAGGGGTCGCCTACGAGCAGTACTTC.

The CDR3 sequence: CASSRVGSTNTGELFF. DNA for the CDR3: TGTGCCAGCAGCCGAGTGGGCAGTACGAACACCGGGGAGCTGTTTTTT. This sequence joins TRBV7-2 and TRBJ2-2; no clear D gene. This CDR3 contains 16 residues. V dropped 5 bases and J dropped 0 bases, with 13 bases sitting between them. From germline, CDR1 is SGHTA and CDR2 FQGNSA.

The V call is TRBV14, the J call TRBJ1-6; D is unclear. Deletions cut 5 bases from V and 7 bases from J, with 6 bases between. CDR1 and CDR2 (germline): SGHDN, FVKESK. The length of the CDR3 is 12 residues. In DNA form, the CDR3 reads TGTGCCAGCAGCTACCAGAATTCACCCCTCCACTTT. Protein product: CASSYQNSPLHF.

V and J are TRBV5-1 and TRBJ2-1; TRBD2 agrees at 9 bases. Germline assignment: CDR1 SGHRS and CDR2 YFSETQ. V shed 0 bases, J shed 6 bases, and the junction held 1 base outside the gene matches. This CDR3 has 14 residues. The CDR3 loop is CASSLGGRANEQFF. Written as DNA, the CDR3 is TGCGCCAGCAGCTTGGGCGGGAGGGCCAATGAGCAGTTCTTC. Supplemented by reference TRBV5-1 and TRBJ2-1, the full variable domain reads KAGVTQTPRYLIKTRGQQVTLSCSPISGHRSVSWYQQTPGQGLQFLFEYFSETQRNKGNFPGRFSGRQFSNSRSEMNVSTLELGDSALYLCASSLGGRANEQFFGPGTRLTVL.

The J gene is TRBJ1-2, the V gene TRBV7-9, with TRBD1 as a possible D gene (5 bases). This CDR3 is built from 16 residues. Germline values: CDR1 SEHNR, CDR2 FQNEAQ (reference sequence). Trimming left V 5 bases short and J 3 bases short, with 19 bases between. As DNA, the CDR3 is TGTGCCAGCAGCCCAATTAGGGTGACAGAATACTATGGCTACACCTTC. Translation: CASSPIRVTEYYGYTF.

CDR3: CASSLSGTGVQPQHF. In DNA, the CDR3 is TGTGCCAGCAGTCTTTCCGGGACAGGGGTTCAGCCCCAGCATTTT. The chain carries TRBV27 and TRBJ1-5; 10 bases are shared with TRBD1. Germline trimming cut 5 bases from V and 6 bases from J; bases unmatched to any gene: 7. Looked up from germline, CDR1 is MNHEY and CDR2 is SMNVEV (reference sequence). The CDR3 is 15 amino acids.